The rows below give T cell receptor beta chains drawn from one sample of a study of response to subunit inactivated influenza vaccine. TCRdb independently ran MiXCR on the RT-PCR reads; one entry per CDR3 protein. This table has around 540,000 distinct CDR3 sequences, about 10% appearing once. This sample comprised PBMCs from blood, obtained on the day of vaccination. The receptor source for this set is a man aged 45 to 65 who received an inactivated influenza vaccine. The CDR3 runs from the conserved cysteine through the conserved F or W. The D gene is left open where the match is weak. Only part of the rows carry a size: once, few, many, or a class if the clone is expanded.

V gene: TRBV11-2
CDR3 length: 15
J gene: TRBJ2-7
D gene: TRBD1
clone size: NA
CDR3 protein: CASSVRGTGDYEQYF
CDR3 DNA: TGTGCCAGCAGCGTAAGAGGGACAGGGGACTACGAGCAGTACTTC

V gene: TRBV28
CDR3 length: 15
J gene: TRBJ1-2
D gene: TRBD1
clone size: NA
CDR3 protein: CASTTVGQGGYGYTF
CDR3 DNA: TGTGCCAGCACCACAGTCGGACAGGGGGGCTATGGCTACACCTTC

V gene: TRBV3-1
CDR3 length: 15
J gene: TRBJ2-2
D gene: NA
clone size: few
CDR3 protein: CASSQNGLNTGELFF
CDR3 DNA: TGTGCCAGCAGCCAGAACGGACTCAACACCGGGGAGCTGTTTTTT

V gene: TRBV20-1
CDR3 length: 15
J gene: TRBJ2-1
D gene: TRBD2
clone size: few
CDR3 protein: CSARGLAAPYNEQFF
CDR3 DNA: TGCAGTGCTAGGGGACTAGCGGCACCCTACAATGAGCAGTTCTTC

V gene: TRBV7-7
CDR3 length: 17
J gene: TRBJ2-5
D gene: TRBD2
clone size: NA
CDR3 protein: CASSLGRLAGGLETQYF
CDR3 DNA: TGTGCCAGCAGCTTAGGCCGACTAGCGGGAGGGCTAGAGACCCAGTACTTC

V gene: TRBV7-2
CDR3 length: 14
J gene: TRBJ1-1
D gene: NA
clone size: few
CDR3 protein: CASSNTRGATEAFF
CDR3 DNA: TGTGCCAGCAGCAACACCAGGGGTGCCACTGAAGCTTTCTTT

V gene: TRBV7-2
CDR3 length: 16
J gene: TRBJ2-3
D gene: TRBD2
clone size: NA
CDR3 protein: CASSSGGAGGTDTQYF
CDR3 DNA: TGTGCCAGCAGCTCCGGGGGGGCCGGTGGCACAGATACGCAGTATTTT

V gene: TRBV6-2/TRBV6-3
CDR3 length: 13
J gene: TRBJ2-7
D gene: TRBD1
clone size: many
CDR3 protein: CASSYGTEYEQYF
CDR3 DNA: TGTGCCAGCAGTTACGGGACAGAGTACGAGCAGTACTTC

V gene: TRBV12-3/TRBV12-4
CDR3 length: 15
J gene: TRBJ2-5
D gene: NA
clone size: many
CDR3 protein: CASSPAPRFQETQYF
CDR3 DNA: TGTGCCAGCAGCCCCGCACCCCGGTTTCAAGAGACCCAGTACTTC

V gene: TRBV29-1
CDR3 length: 20
J gene: TRBJ2-1
D gene: TRBD2
clone size: few
CDR3 protein: CSAGGNQGLAGGLSYNEQFF
CDR3 DNA: TGCAGCGCTGGGGGGAACCAGGGACTAGCGGGAGGCCTCTCCTACAATGAGCAGTTCTTC

V gene: TRBV11-2
CDR3 length: 19
J gene: TRBJ1-6
D gene: TRBD1
clone size: few
CDR3 protein: CASSLDRGRAPLYNSPLHF
CDR3 DNA: TGTGCCAGCAGCTTAGACAGGGGGCGGGCCCCGTTGTATAATTCACCCCTCCACTTT

V gene: TRBV7-9
CDR3 length: 12
J gene: TRBJ2-3
D gene: NA
clone size: many
CDR3 protein: CASSLISDTQYF
CDR3 DNA: TGTGCCAGCAGCTTAATTTCAGATACGCAGTATTTT

V gene: TRBV2
CDR3 length: 14
J gene: TRBJ2-1
D gene: TRBD2
clone size: NA
CDR3 protein: CASEPGLAASEQFF
CDR3 DNA: TGTGCCAGTGAACCGGGACTAGCGGCAAGTGAGCAGTTCTTC

V gene: TRBV20-1
CDR3 length: 15
J gene: TRBJ2-1
D gene: TRBD2
clone size: few
CDR3 protein: CSATKLAGTVNEQFF
CDR3 DNA: TGCAGTGCTACCAAACTAGCGGGAACGGTAAATGAGCAGTTCTTC

V gene: TRBV10-3
CDR3 length: 15
J gene: TRBJ2-1
D gene: TRBD1
clone size: NA
CDR3 protein: CAISLGQGAQNEQFF
CDR3 DNA: TGTGCCATCAGCCTCGGACAGGGGGCGCAAAATGAGCAGTTCTTC

V gene: TRBV3-1
CDR3 length: 15
J gene: TRBJ2-1
D gene: TRBD1
clone size: few
CDR3 protein: CASSSRDRRVGEQFF
CDR3 DNA: TGTGCCAGCAGCAGCCGGGACAGGCGAGTCGGTGAGCAGTTCTTC

V gene: TRBV5-1
CDR3 length: 16
J gene: TRBJ2-1
D gene: NA
clone size: many
CDR3 protein: CASSSDLPGEYNEQFF
CDR3 DNA: TGCGCCAGCAGCTCGGACCTCCCGGGAGAATACAATGAGCAGTTCTTC

V gene: TRBV6-5
CDR3 length: 19
J gene: TRBJ1-6
D gene: NA
clone size: NA
CDR3 protein: CASSSHELRGQGDNSPLHF
CDR3 DNA: TGTGCCAGCAGTTCGCACGAGCTCCGGGGGCAGGGAGATAATTCACCCCTCCACTTT

V gene: TRBV2
CDR3 length: 14
J gene: TRBJ1-5
D gene: NA
clone size: NA
CDR3 protein: CASRPTASIGPQHF
CDR3 DNA: TGTGCCAGCAGGCCGACGGCCTCCATCGGGCCCCAGCATTTT

V gene: TRBV10-3
CDR3 length: 14
J gene: TRBJ2-7
D gene: TRBD2
clone size: few
CDR3 protein: CAATGLAGSYEQYF
CDR3 DNA: TGTGCCGCCACGGGATTAGCGGGCTCCTACGAGCAGTACTTC

V gene: TRBV7-9
CDR3 length: 16
J gene: TRBJ2-3
D gene: NA
clone size: many
CDR3 protein: CASSLDALADTDTQYF
CDR3 DNA: TGTGCCAGCAGCTTAGATGCTCTCGCAGACACAGATACGCAGTATTTT

V gene: TRBV18
CDR3 length: 16
J gene: TRBJ2-2
D gene: NA
clone size: NA
CDR3 protein: CASSPIRGGNTGELFF
CDR3 DNA: TGTGCCAGCTCACCAATCCGAGGCGGCAACACCGGGGAGCTGTTTTTT

V gene: TRBV12-3/TRBV12-4
CDR3 length: 15
J gene: TRBJ1-6
D gene: NA
clone size: few
CDR3 protein: CASRPHESNNSPLHF
CDR3 DNA: TGTGCCAGCAGACCTCACGAGAGCAATAATTCACCCCTCCACTTT

V gene: TRBV12-3/TRBV12-4
CDR3 length: 14
J gene: TRBJ2-3
D gene: TRBD2
clone size: few
CDR3 protein: CASRLQLATDTQYF
CDR3 DNA: TGTGCCAGCAGATTACAACTAGCGACAGATACGCAGTATTTT

V gene: TRBV3-1
CDR3 length: 15
J gene: TRBJ1-1
D gene: NA
clone size: NA
CDR3 protein: CASSQFNFPNTEAFF
CDR3 DNA: TGTGCCAGCAGCCAATTTAACTTTCCCAACACTGAAGCTTTCTTT

V gene: TRBV30
CDR3 length: 10
J gene: TRBJ1-4
D gene: NA
clone size: few
CDR3 protein: CAWANEKLFF
CDR3 DNA: TGTGCCTGGGCGAACGAAAAACTGTTTTTT

V gene: TRBV2
CDR3 length: 17
J gene: TRBJ2-3
D gene: NA
clone size: NA
CDR3 protein: CASIKNRARIGTDTQYF
CDR3 DNA: TGTGCCAGCATTAAAAACAGGGCGCGTATTGGCACAGATACGCAGTATTTT

V gene: TRBV4-3
CDR3 length: 16
J gene: TRBJ2-1
D gene: NA
clone size: many
CDR3 protein: CASSQDGVNSYNEQFF
CDR3 DNA: TGCGCCAGCAGCCAAGATGGGGTAAACTCCTACAATGAGCAGTTCTTC

V gene: TRBV18
CDR3 length: 19
J gene: TRBJ2-1
D gene: TRBD1
clone size: few
CDR3 protein: CASSPPGQGTVRGYNEQFF
CDR3 DNA: TGTGCCAGCTCACCGCCGGGACAGGGGACCGTAAGGGGGTACAATGAGCAGTTCTTC

V gene: TRBV20-1
CDR3 length: 13
J gene: TRBJ2-7
D gene: NA
clone size: NA
CDR3 protein: CSGITGLSYEQYF
CDR3 DNA: TGCAGTGGCATAACCGGGCTCTCCTACGAGCAGTACTTC

V gene: TRBV5-1
CDR3 length: 17
J gene: TRBJ2-5
D gene: TRBD2
clone size: many
CDR3 protein: CASSFTSGREYQETQYF
CDR3 DNA: TGCGCCAGCAGCTTCACTAGCGGGAGGGAGTACCAAGAGACCCAGTACTTC

V gene: TRBV7-2
CDR3 length: 14
J gene: TRBJ1-2
D gene: TRBD1
clone size: few
CDR3 protein: CASSLEGTGGAKTF
CDR3 DNA: TGTGCCAGCAGCTTAGAGGGGACAGGGGGCGCTAAGACCTTC

V gene: TRBV9
CDR3 length: 16
J gene: TRBJ1-6
D gene: TRBD1
clone size: NA
CDR3 protein: CASSAHPGQGDSPLHF
CDR3 DNA: TGTGCCAGCAGCGCCCATCCGGGACAGGGAGATTCACCCCTCCACTTT

V gene: TRBV7-9
CDR3 length: 15
J gene: TRBJ2-3
D gene: TRBD1
clone size: few
CDR3 protein: CASSFGQGATDTQYF
CDR3 DNA: TGTGCCAGCAGCTTCGGACAGGGGGCAACAGATACGCAGTATTTT

V gene: TRBV18
CDR3 length: 15
J gene: TRBJ2-1
D gene: TRBD2
clone size: NA
CDR3 protein: CASSPIREAYNEQFF
CDR3 DNA: TGTGCCAGCTCACCAATCCGGGAGGCCTACAATGAGCAGTTCTTC

V gene: TRBV6-4
CDR3 length: 14
J gene: TRBJ2-7
D gene: NA
clone size: NA
CDR3 protein: CASSEYGRAYEQYF
CDR3 DNA: TGTGCCAGCAGTGAATACGGCAGGGCCTACGAGCAGTACTTC

V gene: TRBV20-1
CDR3 length: 14
J gene: TRBJ2-3
D gene: NA
clone size: few
CDR3 protein: CSASNPGVTDTQYF
CDR3 DNA: TGCAGTGCTAGTAATCCGGGAGTAACTGATACGCAGTATTTT

V gene: TRBV9
CDR3 length: 16
J gene: TRBJ2-2
D gene: TRBD2
clone size: NA
CDR3 protein: CASSVDPSGGAGELFF
CDR3 DNA: TGTGCCAGCAGCGTAGACCCTAGCGGGGGGGCCGGGGAGCTGTTTTTT

V gene: TRBV10-3
CDR3 length: 12
J gene: TRBJ1-2
D gene: NA
clone size: NA
CDR3 protein: CAISGYSPGYTF
CDR3 DNA: TGTGCCATCAGTGGGTATAGCCCTGGCTACACCTTC

V gene: TRBV5-6
CDR3 length: 14
J gene: TRBJ2-2
D gene: NA
clone size: NA
CDR3 protein: CASRETGSTGELFF
CDR3 DNA: TGTGCCAGCAGGGAAACGGGGAGCACCGGGGAGCTGTTTTTT

V gene: TRBV7-8
CDR3 length: 17
J gene: TRBJ2-1
D gene: TRBD1
clone size: many
CDR3 protein: CASSIDRGGLQRHEQFF
CDR3 DNA: TGTGCCAGCAGCATCGACAGGGGAGGTCTACAGCGTCATGAGCAGTTCTTC

V gene: TRBV3-1
CDR3 length: 15
J gene: TRBJ1-2
D gene: TRBD1
clone size: many
CDR3 protein: CASSQIRDSPYGYTF
CDR3 DNA: TGTGCCAGCAGCCAAATAAGGGACAGCCCCTATGGCTACACCTTC

V gene: TRBV7-2
CDR3 length: 16
J gene: TRBJ2-3
D gene: TRBD2
clone size: NA
CDR3 protein: CASGDSGRRWEDTQYF
CDR3 DNA: TGTGCCAGCGGAGATAGCGGGAGACGCTGGGAAGATACGCAGTATTTT

V gene: TRBV5-1
CDR3 length: 15
J gene: TRBJ2-5
D gene: NA
clone size: NA
CDR3 protein: CASSMGHLGQETQYF
CDR3 DNA: TGCGCCAGCAGCATGGGACATTTGGGACAAGAGACCCAGTACTTC

V gene: TRBV6-2/TRBV6-3
CDR3 length: 15
J gene: TRBJ2-1
D gene: NA
clone size: few
CDR3 protein: CASSYWGGKSNEQFF
CDR3 DNA: TGTGCCAGCAGTTACTGGGGCGGCAAAAGTAATGAGCAGTTCTTC

V gene: TRBV20-1
CDR3 length: 14
J gene: TRBJ2-7
D gene: TRBD1
clone size: few
CDR3 protein: CSARRRDRGQEQYF
CDR3 DNA: TGCAGTGCTAGACGACGGGACAGGGGGCAAGAGCAGTACTTC